The 32 T cell receptor beta chains listed next were all sequenced from one sample in a study of T cells after yellow fever vaccination. TCRdb reprocessed the 5' RACE reads with MiXCR, giving one entry per CDR3 protein. The table has hundreds of thousands of distinct CDR3 sequences, about 13% seen once. The sequences come from PBMCs, collected on the day of the yellow fever booster vaccination. The origin of the receptors is a man aged 25 to 45 who received the YFV17D yellow fever vaccine.

This chain uses TRBV11-2 with TRBJ2-7, with a possible D match to TRBD2 (5 bases). CDR1 and CDR2 (germline): SGHAT, FQNNGV. Trimming left V 5 bases short and J 7 bases short, with 18 bases between. The CDR3 has 14 residues. This CDR3 is CASSRRTAAWEQYF. The CDR3 region has the DNA TGTGCCAGCAGCCGCCGGACTGCCGCCTGGGAGCAGTACTTC.

The chain uses TRBV7-8 and TRBJ1-1; 7 bases agree with TRBD1. Germline CDR1 reads SGHVS; CDR2 reads FQNEAQ. The CDR3 length is 14 residues. V lost 5 bases, J lost 3 bases, and 6 bases stayed unmatched. CDR3: CASSAPDRDTEAFF. The CDR3 coding sequence is TGTGCCAGCAGCGCCCCCGACAGGGACACTGAAGCTTTCTTT.

This clonotype was counted between two and nine times. The chain is built from TRBV19 and TRBJ2-7; TRBD1 matches at 8 bases. The CDR3 spans 17 residues. Germline lookup yields CDR1 LNHDA and CDR2 SQIVND (reference sequence). The V gene end was trimmed by 1 base and the J gene end by 0 bases; junction bases not matched to a gene: 8. Written as DNA, the CDR3 is TGTGCCAGTAGTATAGTGGTACCGACAGGGGTCTCCTACGAGCAGTACTTC. It yields the protein CASSIVVPTGVSYEQYF.

The chain has TRBV24-1 and TRBJ2-7; D gene unclear. Germline CDR1 is KGHDR and CDR2 is SFDVKD. Trimming removed 5 bases at V and 5 bases at J, with 12 bases between. The CDR3 contains 13 residues. CDR3 loop: CATSAFQWDEQYF. CDR3 DNA: TGTGCCACCAGTGCCTTTCAATGGGACGAGCAGTACTTC.

This clonotype was picked up a small number of times. The V call is TRBV2, the J call TRBJ2-2, with D possibly matching TRBD2 (6 bases). From germline, CDR1 is SNHLY and CDR2 FYNNEI. The V end was cut by 9 bases, the J end by 1 base, with 6 bases between. The CDR3 has 12 amino acids. In DNA form, the CDR3 reads TGTGCCAGGGGAGGGAACACCGGGGAGCTGTTTTTT. Protein sequence: CARGGNTGELFF.

There are a few counts of this clonotype. This chain links TRBV7-2 with TRBJ2-1; 9 nucleotides align to TRBD1. J was trimmed by 4 bases and V by 4 bases; bases with no gene match: 8. Germline assignment: CDR1 SGHTA and CDR2 FQGNSA. This CDR3 is built from 16 residues. The CDR3 sequence is CASSSRSGTGYNEQFF. The CDR3 DNA follows: TGTGCCAGCAGCTCCAGATCCGGGACAGGGTACAATGAGCAGTTCTTC.

The chain combines TRBV20-1 with TRBJ2-5; TRBD1 matches at 7 bases. In germline, CDR1 is DFQATT, CDR2 SNEGSKA (reference sequence). The CDR3 is 13 amino acids. The CDR3 coding sequence is TGCAGGCAAGACAGGGCTGGAGTAGAGACCCAGTACTTC. This encodes CRQDRAGVETQYF.

For the CDR3, the DNA is TGTGCCAGCAGCCCCCAGCGGGGGACAGATACGCAGTATTTT. It encodes CASSPQRGTDTQYF. J is TRBJ2-3 and V is TRBV7-2, with TRBD2 matching 8 bases. CDR1 SGHTA and CDR2 FQGNSA come from the germline V gene. V gave up 5 bases and J gave up 3 bases; unmatched junction bases: 4. This CDR3 comprises 14 residues.

This clonotype was detected a few times. V and J are TRBV25-1 and TRBJ1-1, with TRBD1 matching over 7 bases. CDR3 size: 17 residues. Trimming at V came to 1 base and at J to 0 bases, leaving 8 bases not matched to a gene. Germline assignment: CDR1 MGHDK and CDR2 SYGVNS. CDR3 amino acids: CASSELRGRAMNTEAFF. CDR3 DNA sequence: TGTGCCAGCAGTGAATTGAGGGGGCGCGCAATGAACACTGAAGCTTTCTTT.

The chain links TRBV20-1 to TRBJ2-1; 13 bases line up with TRBD2. Germline V gene data show CDR1 as DFQATT and CDR2 as SNEGSKA (reference sequence). This CDR3 comprises 19 residues. J lost 0 bases, V lost 2 bases, and 10 bases had no gene match. Here the CDR3 reads CSARFVQTSGGGSYNEQFF. Here the CDR3 DNA reads TGCAGTGCTAGATTCGTCCAAACTAGCGGGGGGGGCTCCTACAATGAGCAGTTCTTC.

This clonotype has more than one count but fewer than ten. The chain employs TRBV27 and TRBJ2-3; perhaps TRBD2 as D (5 bases). Germline CDR1 is MNHEY and CDR2 is SMNVEV (reference sequence). This CDR3 contains 14 residues. Trimming removed 5 bases at V and 3 bases at J, with 12 bases between. For the CDR3, the DNA is TGTGCCAGCAGTGCATCTCAGCGGACAGATACGCAGTATTTT. Its protein is CASSASQRTDTQYF.

There are a few counts of this clonotype. This rearrangement joins TRBV6-5 to TRBJ1-1; 8 nucleotides align to TRBD1. This CDR3 has 16 residues. Germline values: CDR1 MNHEY, CDR2 SVGAGI. The V gene end was trimmed by 0 bases and the J gene end by 1 base; junction bases not matched to a gene: 4. The CDR3 spells CASSYSAGTGNTEAFF. The CDR3 bases are TGTGCCAGCAGTTACTCCGCGGGGACAGGGAACACTGAAGCTTTCTTT.

The J gene is TRBJ1-3, the V gene TRBV11-1, with 8 nucleotides matching TRBD1. Trimming cost V 7 bases and J 0 bases; bases outside gene matches: 14. Germline values: CDR1 SGHAT, CDR2 FQDESV (reference sequence). This CDR3 comprises 18 residues. CDR3 nucleotide sequence: TGTGCCAGCAACCGGGACAGGACAGATGAGACCTCTGGAAACACCATATATTTT. Its translation is CASNRDRTDETSGNTIYF.

V gene TRBV29-1 combines with J gene TRBJ1-2; D remains unclear. Germline V gives CDR1 SQVTM, CDR2 ANQGSEA. The ends were cut back, 7 bases at V and 4 bases at J, with 4 bases in the middle. This CDR3 contains 9 residues. The CDR3 loop reads CSAGYGYTF. DNA of the CDR3: TGCAGCGCAGGCTATGGCTACACCTTC.

The chain has TRBV29-1 and TRBJ2-7, with D unresolved. CDR3 size: 12 residues. V was pared by 4 bases and J by 2 bases, with 9 bases between. Germline loops: CDR1 SQVTM, CDR2 ANQGSEA. This CDR3 reads CSVVLGAYEQYF. In DNA form, the CDR3 reads TGCAGCGTTGTGCTCGGCGCCTACGAGCAGTACTTC.

This clonotype was detected only a few times. The chain recombines TRBV3-1 with TRBJ1-1; no firm D call. Looked up from germline, CDR1 is LGHDT and CDR2 is YNNKEL (reference sequence). CDR3 length: 16 amino acids. Trimming removed 3 bases at V and 3 bases at J, with 17 bases between. The CDR3 nucleotides are TGTGCCAGCAGCCAGAAAGGCAGGACGCAGGACACTGAAGCTTTCTTT. Translated, it gives CASSQKGRTQDTEAFF. Drawing the rest from reference TRBV3-1 and TRBJ1-1, the complete variable domain is DTAVSQTPKYLVTQMGNDKSIKCEQNLGHDTMYWYKQDSKKFLKIMFSYNNKELIINETVPNRFSPKSPDKAHLNLHINSLELGDSAVYFCASSQKGRTQDTEAFFGQGTRLTVV.

The chain is built from TRBV7-3 and TRBJ1-1; 7 nucleotides match TRBD1. The V gene end was trimmed by 3 bases and the J gene end by 8 bases; junction bases not matched to a gene: 3. Per germline, CDR1 SGHTA and CDR2 FQGTGA. The CDR3 totals 12 residues. CDR3 in amino acids: CASSLRQGEAFF. In DNA, the CDR3 is TGTGCCAGCAGCTTGAGACAGGGAGAAGCTTTCTTT. The whole variable domain, filled in from reference TRBV7-3 and TRBJ1-1, reads GAGVSQTPSNKVTEKGKYVELRCDPISGHTALYWYRQSLGQGPEFLIYFQGTGAADDSGLPNDRFFAVRPEGSVSTLKIQRTERGDSAVYLCASSLRQGEAFFGQGTRLTVV.

This chain connects TRBV7-2 to TRBJ2-3; the match to TRBD1 covers 9 bases. The germline CDR1 and CDR2 sequences are SGHTA and FQGNSA. Losses at the gene ends were 3 bases for V and 3 bases for J; bases not matched to a gene: 4. CDR3 length equals 15 residues. The CDR3 DNA reads TGTGCCAGCAGCTTTACGGGGACAGGGACAGATACGCAGTATTTT. Translation: CASSFTGTGTDTQYF. The full variable domain, in which reference TRBV7-2 and TRBJ2-3 provide the parts outside the CDR3, is GAGVSQSPSNKVTEKGKDVELRCDPISGHTALYWYRQSLGQGLEFLIYFQGNSAPDKSGLPSDRFSAERTGGSVSTLTIQRTQQEDSAVYLCASSFTGTGTDTQYFGPGTRLTVL.

In this sample, this clonotype turned up a few times. The chain has TRBV27 and TRBJ1-3, with a weak D call TRBD1 (6 bases). The CDR3 consists of 16 residues. Trimming pared 3 bases from V and 1 base from J, leaving 13 bases between. The germline gives CDR1 MNHEY, CDR2 SMNVEV (reference sequence). The DNA of the CDR3 is TGTGCCAGCAGTTTTTCGGGGGCGGGTTCTGGAAACACCATATATTTT. It codes for CASSFSGAGSGNTIYF.

This chain uses TRBV4-3 with TRBJ2-3; D perhaps matches TRBD2 (5 bases). This CDR3 is 15 amino acids long. Germline CDR1 reads LGHNA; CDR2 reads YSLEER. Trimming shortened V by 4 bases and J by 2 bases, and 13 bases separated the two germline ends. Here the CDR3 reads CASSPRARTTDTQYF. In nucleotides, the CDR3 is TGCGCCAGCAGCCCGCGGGCCAGGACCACAGATACGCAGTATTTT.

The chain recombines TRBV28 with TRBJ1-6; D is unresolved. Germline loops: CDR1 MDHEN, CDR2 SYDVKM. This CDR3 region has 15 residues. The V and J ends lost 6 bases and 7 bases respectively, with 16 bases between them. Here the CDR3 reads CASRPRPDFNSPLHF. DNA of the CDR3: TGTGCCAGCAGGCCCAGGCCCGACTTCAATTCACCCCTCCACTTT.

The chain joins TRBV10-3 to TRBJ2-7, with D unclear. The germline CDR1 and CDR2 sequences are ENHRY and SYGVKD. This CDR3 region has 13 residues. Trimming pared 4 bases from V and 0 bases from J, leaving 7 bases between. The chain's CDR3 is CAISGVSSYEQYF. DNA of the CDR3: TGTGCCATCAGTGGGGTCAGCTCCTACGAGCAGTACTTC.

This clonotype was detected only a few times. This rearrangement joins TRBV7-2 to TRBJ2-5; D ambiguous. There are 17 residues in the CDR3. CDR1 and CDR2 from the germline V gene are SGHTA and FQGNSA. V was trimmed by 6 bases and J by 4 bases, leaving 24 bases between them. In DNA, the CDR3 is TGTGCCAGCAGGCCACCGGCCGAACCTCCGTGGCTAGAGACCCAGTACTTC. Translation: CASRPPAEPPWLETQYF.

The V call is TRBV7-2, the J call TRBJ1-2; no clear D. The CDR3 totals 14 residues. Germline V gene data show CDR1 as SGHTA and CDR2 as FQGNSA. Trimming cost V 5 bases and J 5 bases, with 15 bases left between them. CDR3 amino acids: CASSPGSSPYGYTF. The CDR3 nucleotides are TGTGCCAGCAGCCCGGGGTCCAGCCCATATGGCTACACCTTC.

This clonotype was detected a few times. This chain links TRBV28 with TRBJ2-3; D not resolved. V was trimmed by 6 bases and J by 3 bases, leaving 7 bases between them. The germline gives CDR1 MDHEN, CDR2 SYDVKM. The CDR3 consists of 12 residues. DNA of the CDR3: TGTGCCAGCAGGACTCGGACAGATACGCAGTATTTT. This gives the protein CASRTRTDTQYF.

The chain employs TRBV6-2 or TRBV6-3 and TRBJ1-4; D remains unclear. Looked up from germline, CDR1 is MNHEY and CDR2 is SVGEGT. The CDR3 runs 14 residues. Trimming left V 7 bases short and J 0 bases short, with 9 bases between. The CDR3 sequence is CASKEVPTNEKLFF. The CDR3 DNA sequence: TGTGCCAGCAAAGAAGTCCCAACTAATGAAAAACTGTTTTTT.

This clonotype was seen only a few times. The genes are TRBV20-1 and TRBJ2-1, with D unclear. Germline V gene sequence: CDR1 DFQATT, CDR2 SNEGSKA (reference sequence). CDR3 length: 14 amino acids. V dropped 6 bases and J dropped 4 bases, with 16 bases sitting between them. The CDR3 DNA reads as TGCAGTGCATGGAGCTGGTTAGGGTACAATGAGCAGTTCTTC. It specifies CSAWSWLGYNEQFF.

J is TRBJ2-7 and V is TRBV15; D is possibly TRBD2 (7 bases). V was trimmed by 4 bases and J by 7 bases, leaving 17 bases between them. This CDR3 has 14 amino acids. Germline V gene lookup returns CDR1 LNHNV and CDR2 YYDKDF (reference sequence). The CDR3 region has the DNA TGTGCCACCAGCATAGGGGGGGAGGGCCCAGAGCAGTACTTC. The encoded protein is CATSIGGEGPEQYF.

The table lists this clonotype with a few counts. The rearrangement uses TRBV25-1 and TRBJ2-7; D unclear. V was pared by 4 bases and J by 3 bases, with 7 bases between. Germline V gene lookup returns CDR1 MGHDK and CDR2 SYGVNS. This CDR3 is 12 amino acids long. DNA for the CDR3: TGTGCCAGCAGTGGGTTCGACTACGAGCAGTACTTC. Translating it yields CASSGFDYEQYF.

This clonotype was counted only a few times. This chain joins TRBV5-1 and TRBJ2-1; TRBD1 or TRBD2 may be the D gene (5 bases each). The CDR3 consists of 13 residues. V lost 0 bases to trimming and J lost 9 bases, with 10 bases between them. In germline, CDR1 is SGHRS, CDR2 YFSETQ. For the CDR3, the DNA is TGCGCCAGCAGCTTGGCCGCAGGGAGTGAGCAGTTCTTC. This translates into CASSLAAGSEQFF.

In its sample, this clonotype was seen a few times. The DNA of the CDR3 is TGCAGTGCTAGTCGGGGGTCAGATACGCAGTATTTT. Residues: CSASRGSDTQYF. The V gene is TRBV20-1, the J gene TRBJ2-3; the D gene is possibly TRBD2 (6 bases). Per the germline V gene, CDR1 is DFQATT and CDR2 is SNEGSKA (reference sequence). The CDR3 consists of 12 residues. The V and J ends lost 3 bases and 4 bases respectively, with 8 bases between them.

There are a few counts of this clonotype. The rearrangement joins TRBV20-1 to TRBJ2-7, with unresolved D. Looked up from germline, CDR1 is DFQATT and CDR2 is SNEGSKA (reference sequence). The CDR3 is 12 amino acids. Trimming took 1 base from V and 6 from J, leaving 10 bases between them. The CDR3 loop is CSARVAISEQYF. CDR3 sequence (DNA): TGCAGTGCTAGAGTGGCGATCTCCGAGCAGTACTTC.